This passage covers 3 T cell receptor beta chains from one sample sequenced in a study of shared clonotypes between healthy human individuals (TCRdb year 2020). The method was the immunoSEQ multiplex PCR assay. The source is immuneACCESS, and TCRdb retained only in-frame sequences with V and J called. Part of the clones is not carried over; for the studies checked, unresolved V genes explain less than half of this, and the remainder is unexplained. Across this sample there are under 200,000 clones, with roughly 93% seen only once. Clones ranked in the top ten supply 0.065% to 0.07% of the sample. Sample: naive CD4+ T cells sorted from blood. The cell subset or site label on this specimen signifies: CD45RA+ positively selected. All receptors come from a woman in her thirties in good health.

The chain joins TRBV28 to TRBJ2-5; 11 bases agree with TRBD2. The J call is uncertain, as TRBJ2-7 better fits the DNA end. CDR1 is MDHEN, CDR2 SYDVKM, per germline. There are 15 residues in the CDR3. CDR3 sequence: CASSDTSGRPYEQYF. The CDR3 nucleotides are TGTGCCAGCAGCGACACTAGCGGGAGACCTTACGAGCAGTACTTC.

V and J are TRBV28 and TRBJ2-5; TRBD2 aligns across 8 bases. The DNA end lines up better with TRBJ2-7; the J call may be wrong. The CDR3 consists of 15 residues. Per the germline V gene, CDR1 is MDHEN and CDR2 is SYDVKM. The CDR3 here is CASSSKIAGFYEQYF. CDR3 in DNA: TGTGCCAGCAGTTCTAAGATAGCGGGATTCTACGAGCAGTACTTC.

V gene TRBV28 combines with J gene TRBJ2-5, with TRBD1 matching over 9 bases. The J call is in doubt because the DNA end fits TRBJ2-7 better. This CDR3 contains 19 residues. CDR1 is MDHEN, CDR2 SYDVKM, per germline. The CDR3 loop reads CASSSPYVVTGGRTYEQYF. CDR3 bases: TGTGCCAGCAGTTCTCCTTACGTTGTAACAGGGGGCCGGACCTACGAGCAGTACTTC.